One sample yielded the 18 T cell receptor beta chains listed below, sequenced in a study of cytotoxic CD8 clonotypes in ibrutinib-treated CLL. Generated by immunoSEQ multiplex PCR, the TCRdb table keeps only in-frame clones and is missing some. This repertoire shows 15,000 or so clones, around 80% found once; its top ten account for about a sixth. Material: PBMCs, obtained before ibrutinib treatment. Receptor source: a human donor with chronic lymphocytic leukemia.

A few counts support this clone. The V call is TRBV28, the J call TRBJ2-7; 7 bases are a match to TRBD1. V lost 6 bases, J lost 4 bases, and 3 bases stayed unmatched. CDR3 length equals 12 residues. Germline CDR1 is MDHEN and CDR2 is SYDVKM. The CDR3 is CASSPDRYEQYF. The CDR3 nucleotides read TGTGCCAGCAGCCCGGACAGGTACGAGCAGTACTTC.

The chain is built from TRBV29-1 and TRBJ1-1, with D perhaps TRBD1 (5 bases). Per the germline V gene, CDR1 is SQVTM and CDR2 is ANQGSEA. CDR3 length: 12 amino acids. CDR3 nucleotides: TGCACCGTCGTCAGGGAGAACACTGAAGCTTTCTTT. As protein: CTVVRENTEAFF.

This clone was counted between two and nine times. The gene calls are TRBV27 and TRBJ1-5, with D unresolved. This CDR3 contains 17 residues. V lost 6 bases to trimming and J lost 1 base, with 19 bases between them. The germline V gene has CDR1 MNHEY and CDR2 SMNVEV (reference sequence). The CDR3 nucleotides are TGTGCCAGCAGCCCTACGGTTATCGGGGTCAGCAATCAGCCCCAGCATTTT. As protein: CASSPTVIGVSNQPQHF.

V gene TRBV11-3 combines with J gene TRBJ2-5; D unclear. Germline V gives CDR1 SGHNT, CDR2 YENEEA. The V end lost 3 bases, the J end lost 4 bases, and 9 bases lay between the germline ends. CDR3 length equals 13 residues. The chain's CDR3 is CASSLADRETQYF. The DNA of the CDR3 is TGTGCCAGCAGCTTGGCAGACCGAGAGACCCAGTACTTC.

The rearrangement links TRBV19 to TRBJ2-5; TRBD1 agrees at 10 bases. The germline V gene encodes CDR1 LNHDA and CDR2 SQIVND (reference sequence). The CDR3 length is 13 residues. V trimming: 7 bases; J trimming: 3 bases; junction bases outside the gene matches: 2. The CDR3 region is CASTGTGEETQYF. DNA of the CDR3: TGTGCCAGTACCGGGACAGGGGAAGAGACCCAGTACTTC.

This chain uses TRBV7-9 with TRBJ2-2; TRBD2 matches at 7 bases. J was trimmed by 9 bases and V by 3 bases; bases with no gene match: 10. CDR3 length: 15 amino acids. Germline CDR1 is SEHNR and CDR2 is FQNEAQ (reference sequence). Here the CDR3 reads CASSFGAGSSRELFF. The CDR3 nucleotides read TGTGCCAGCAGCTTCGGAGCGGGGAGCAGCAGGGAGCTGTTTTTT. Together with reference TRBV7-9 and TRBJ2-2, the CDR3 gives the full variable domain: DTGVSQNPRHKITKRGQNVTFRCDPISEHNRLYWYRQTLGQGPEFLTYFQNEAQLEKSRLLSDRFSAERPKGSFSTLEIQRTEQGDSAMYLCASSFGAGSSRELFFGEGSRLTVL.

The count of this clone is one. The chain employs TRBV10-3 and TRBJ1-6; D unclear. The CDR3 length is 14 residues. Germline V gene data show CDR1 as ENHRY and CDR2 as SYGVKD. V was cut by 0 bases and J by 6 bases, with 6 bases left in between. The CDR3 nucleotides are TGTGCCATCAGTGAGTCTGGAACTAATTCACCCCTCCACTTT. This encodes CAISESGTNSPLHF.

This clone came up a few times. This chain joins TRBV18 and TRBJ1-1; D gene unclear. This CDR3 has 13 amino acids. Trimming removed 3 bases at V and 7 bases at J, with 12 bases between. Germline V gene data show CDR1 as KGHSH and CDR2 as LQKENI. Here the CDR3 DNA reads TGTGCCAGCTCACCCCCTAGTAGGGATGAAGCTTTCTTT. Amino acid sequence: CASSPPSRDEAFF.

The chain has TRBV9 and TRBJ2-3, with D unresolved. V lost 0 bases to trimming and J lost 6 bases, with 5 bases between them. Germline V gene sequence: CDR1 SGDLS, CDR2 YYNGEE. CDR3 length: 12 residues. Here the CDR3 reads CASSVDQDTQYF. DNA for the CDR3: TGTGCCAGCAGCGTAGATCAGGATACGCAGTATTTT.

The rearrangement joins TRBV6-1 to TRBJ2-5, with TRBD1 matching 8 bases. Germline CDR1 and CDR2: MNHNS and SASEGT. The ends lost 4 bases at V and 4 bases at J; junction bases unmatched: 11. This CDR3 region has 16 residues. CDR3 DNA sequence: TGTGCCAGCAGTGGATACCAGGACAGGGACAGAGAGACCCAGTACTTC. It translates to CASSGYQDRDRETQYF.

This chain joins TRBV7-8 and TRBJ2-1; 8 bases agree with TRBD2. There are 15 residues in the CDR3. Germline CDR1 and CDR2: SGHVS and FQNEAQ. With V trimmed by 5 bases and J by 13 bases, 16 bases remained unmatched. This CDR3 is CASSPSSAGGLFQFF. The CDR3 region has the DNA TGTGCCAGCAGCCCCTCGTCGGCGGGAGGCCTCTTTCAGTTCTTC.

The J gene is TRBJ2-3, the V gene TRBV7-2; D not resolved. V was pared by 5 bases and J by 5 bases, with 5 bases between. Looked up from germline, CDR1 is SGHTA and CDR2 is FQGNSA. The CDR3 sequence is 11 residues long. The CDR3 region is CASSNLDTQYF. The CDR3 bases are TGTGCCAGCAGCAATCTAGATACGCAGTATTTT.

The rearrangement links TRBV30 to TRBJ2-5; 8 bases are shared with TRBD2. Germline CDR1 GTSNPN, CDR2 SVGIG (reference sequence). After removal of 4 bases from V and 2 bases from J, the junction contained 9 bases not matched to a gene. The CDR3 is 15 amino acids. The CDR3 here is CAWTKGASGQETQYF. CDR3 coding DNA: TGTGCCTGGACCAAAGGGGCTAGCGGGCAAGAGACCCAGTACTTC.

The rearrangement uses TRBV15 and TRBJ1-1; D is uncertain. The CDR3 totals 15 residues. V lost 3 bases and J lost 0, with 11 bases in between. Germline assignment: CDR1 LNHNV and CDR2 YYDKDF (reference sequence). CDR3 in DNA: TGTGCCACCAGCAGTCCCCGGATAATGAACACTGAAGCTTTCTTT. The encoded protein is CATSSPRIMNTEAFF.

This sequence joins TRBV20-1 and TRBJ2-3; TRBD2 might be the D (5 bases). Trimming stripped 7 bases from V and 9 bases from J, with 14 bases between. This CDR3 region has 11 residues. In germline, CDR1 is DFQATT, CDR2 SNEGSKA (reference sequence). This CDR3 is CSVQSGGTQYF. DNA of the CDR3: TGCAGTGTTCAATCTGGAGGCACGCAGTATTTT.

Here the CDR3 reads CASSEPGLAAVQYF. DNA for the CDR3: TGTGCCAGCAGCGAGCCGGGACTAGCGGCCGTTCAGTACTTC. V gene TRBV11-2 combines with J gene TRBJ2-7; 11 nucleotides agree with TRBD2. The germline gives CDR1 SGHAT, CDR2 FQNNGV. V was clipped by 5 bases and J by 10 bases; unmatched bases: 10. The CDR3 is made up of 14 amino acids.

The rearrangement links TRBV11-2 to TRBJ2-1; 8 bases align to TRBD2. Germline V gives CDR1 SGHAT, CDR2 FQNNGV. The ends lost 5 bases at V and 7 bases at J; junction bases unmatched: 13. CDR3 length equals 16 residues. CDR3 amino acids: CASSGGLAGSGNEQFF. CDR3 in DNA: TGTGCCAGCAGCGGAGGACTAGCCGGAAGTGGGAATGAGCAGTTCTTC.

The chain is built from TRBV28 and TRBJ2-3; 7 nucleotides agree with TRBD2. V was clipped by 2 bases and J by 0 bases; unmatched bases: 2. The CDR3 totals 15 residues. CDR1 and CDR2 (germline): MDHEN, SYDVKM. This CDR3 reads CASSLISGSTDTQYF. The CDR3 nucleotides are TGTGCCAGCAGTTTAATTAGCGGGAGCACAGATACGCAGTATTTT.